The 8 T cell receptor beta chains reported below all come from one sample, sequenced in a study of molecular identifiers for immune sequencing clone quantification. In TCRdb, the PCR reads were re-called with MiXCR into one record per CDR3 protein. The table records 460,000 or so distinct CDR3 sequences, about 25% of them present only once. The sequenced sample consisted of naive CD8+ T cells from blood, with Jurkat cell RNA spiked in. Subset: FACS-sorted CD8+CD4-CCR7+CD45RA+ naive T cells. The receptors originated from a human donor in good health. Some libraries in this study had Jurkat cell RNA spiked in.

This clonotype showed up just a few times. The gene calls are TRBV9 and TRBJ2-5, with D possibly being TRBD1 (6 bases). CDR1 SGDLS and CDR2 YYNGEE come from the germline V gene. CDR3 length equals 14 residues. V was trimmed by 3 bases and J by 4 bases, leaving 13 bases between them. The CDR3 DNA reads as TGTGCCAGCAGCGCCGGGACAATGCGAGAGACCCAGTACTTC. Protein sequence: CASSAGTMRETQYF.

This clonotype was seen a handful of times. V is TRBV12-3 or TRBV12-4 and J is TRBJ2-1; perhaps TRBD1 as D (5 bases). The CDR3 length is 14 residues. V lost 4 bases to trimming and J lost 4 bases, with 11 bases between them. The CDR3 coding sequence is TGTGCCAGCAGTTCCCTGGACATGTACAATGAGCAGTTCTTC. It encodes CASSSLDMYNEQFF.

The chain has TRBV5-6 and TRBJ1-1; TRBD1 aligns across 8 bases. The ends lost 1 base at V and 4 bases at J; junction bases unmatched: 3. The CDR3 is 14 amino acids. Looked up from germline, CDR1 is SGHDT and CDR2 is YYEEEE. In DNA form, the CDR3 reads TGTGCCAGCAGCTTGACGACAGGGGTCACTGAAGCTTTCTTT. It specifies CASSLTTGVTEAFF.

This clonotype was seen just once. V is TRBV12-3 or TRBV12-4 and J is TRBJ2-7; either TRBD1 or TRBD2 may fit D (5 bases each). V was pared by 3 bases and J by 9 bases, with 24 bases between. This CDR3 spans 16 amino acids. The CDR3 coding sequence is TGTGCCAGCAGTTTCGCCCCGGGACGGACGTCCTGCGCGCAGTACTTC. It is translated as CASSFAPGRTSCAQYF.

This clonotype was recorded a few times. The chain recombines TRBV2 with TRBJ2-2; 8 positions match TRBD2. Looked up from germline, CDR1 is SNHLY and CDR2 is FYNNEI. This CDR3 is 17 amino acids long. J was trimmed by 5 bases and V by 3 bases; bases with no gene match: 11. The CDR3 sequence is CASSDLPGTSGTGELFF. In DNA, the CDR3 is TGTGCCAGCAGTGACTTACCGGGGACTAGTGGGACCGGGGAGCTGTTTTTT.

The rearrangement uses TRBV12-3 or TRBV12-4 and TRBJ2-1; 9 nucleotides line up with TRBD2. Trimming at V came to 4 bases and at J to 3 bases, leaving 7 bases not matched to a gene. This CDR3 spans 16 amino acids. The CDR3 spells CASSSFGLAIYNEQFF. The CDR3 region has the DNA TGTGCCAGCAGTTCATTCGGACTAGCGATCTACAATGAGCAGTTCTTC.

This clonotype was detected a few times. The rearrangement links TRBV4-3 to TRBJ2-1; 7 bases are a match to TRBD2. CDR1 and CDR2 (germline): LGHNA, YSLEER. The CDR3 is 13 residues long. V shed 4 bases, J shed 8 bases, and the junction held 5 bases outside the gene matches. This CDR3 reads CASSPAGSYEQFF. CDR3 nucleotide sequence: TGCGCCAGCAGCCCAGCGGGATCCTATGAGCAGTTCTTC.

This clonotype showed up just a few times. The rearrangement joins TRBV11-2 to TRBJ2-3; 10 bases are a match to TRBD2. CDR1 and CDR2 from the germline V gene are SGHAT and FQNNGV. CDR3 length: 18 amino acids. Germline trimming cut 2 bases from V and 0 bases from J; bases unmatched to any gene: 8. The CDR3 region is CASSLPGLAPTSTDTQYF. In nucleotides, the CDR3 is TGTGCCAGCAGCTTACCGGGACTAGCGCCTACAAGCACAGATACGCAGTATTTT. Combining the CDR3 with reference TRBV11-2 and TRBJ2-3 gives the whole variable domain EAGVAQSPRYKIIEKRQSVAFWCNPISGHATLYWYQQILGQGPKLLIQFQNNGVVDDSQLPKDRFSAERLKGVDSTLKIQPAKLEDSAVYLCASSLPGLAPTSTDTQYFGPGTRLTVL.